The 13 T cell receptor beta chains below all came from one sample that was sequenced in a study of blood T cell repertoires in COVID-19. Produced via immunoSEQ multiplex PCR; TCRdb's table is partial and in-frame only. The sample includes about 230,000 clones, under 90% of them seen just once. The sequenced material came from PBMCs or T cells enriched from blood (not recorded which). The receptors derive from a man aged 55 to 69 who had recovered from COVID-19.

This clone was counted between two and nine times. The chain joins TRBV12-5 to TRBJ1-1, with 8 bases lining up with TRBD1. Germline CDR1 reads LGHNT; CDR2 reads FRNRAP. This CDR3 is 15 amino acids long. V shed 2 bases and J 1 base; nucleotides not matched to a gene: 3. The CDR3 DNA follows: TGTGCTAGTGGTTTGTACAGGGGGTCGAACACTGAAGCTTTCTTT. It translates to CASGLYRGSNTEAFF.

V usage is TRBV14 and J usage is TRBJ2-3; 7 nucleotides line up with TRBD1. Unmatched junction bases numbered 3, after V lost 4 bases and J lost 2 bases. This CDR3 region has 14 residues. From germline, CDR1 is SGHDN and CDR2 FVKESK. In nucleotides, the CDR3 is TGTGCCAGCAGCCTCGGGACAGCCACAGATACGCAGTATTTT. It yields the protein CASSLGTATDTQYF.

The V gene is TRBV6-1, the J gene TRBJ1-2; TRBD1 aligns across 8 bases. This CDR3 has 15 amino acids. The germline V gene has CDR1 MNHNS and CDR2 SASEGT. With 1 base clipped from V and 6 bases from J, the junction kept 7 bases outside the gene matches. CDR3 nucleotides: TGTGCCAGCAGTGAAGTTGGCAGGGGGCGGGATGGCTACACCTTC. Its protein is CASSEVGRGRDGYTF.

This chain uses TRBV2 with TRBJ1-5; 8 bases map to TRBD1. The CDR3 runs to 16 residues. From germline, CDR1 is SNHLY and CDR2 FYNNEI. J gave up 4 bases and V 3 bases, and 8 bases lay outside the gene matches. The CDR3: CASSDDRGMGNQPQHF. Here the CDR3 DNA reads TGTGCCAGCAGTGATGACAGGGGCATGGGAAATCAGCCCCAGCATTTT.

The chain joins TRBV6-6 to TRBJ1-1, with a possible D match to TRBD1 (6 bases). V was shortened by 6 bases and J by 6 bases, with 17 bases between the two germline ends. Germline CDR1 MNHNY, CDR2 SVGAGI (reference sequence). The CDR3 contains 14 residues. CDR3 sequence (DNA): TGTGCCAGCAGGTGGGACACGGGTACGCCTGAAGCTTTCTTT. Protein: CASRWDTGTPEAFF.

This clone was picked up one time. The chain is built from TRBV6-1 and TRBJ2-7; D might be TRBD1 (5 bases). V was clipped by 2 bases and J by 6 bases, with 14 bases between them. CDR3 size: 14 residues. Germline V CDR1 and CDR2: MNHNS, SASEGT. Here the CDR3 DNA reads TGTGCCAGCAGTGAATTTGCAGGGCTCCTCGAGCAGTACTTC. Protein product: CASSEFAGLLEQYF.

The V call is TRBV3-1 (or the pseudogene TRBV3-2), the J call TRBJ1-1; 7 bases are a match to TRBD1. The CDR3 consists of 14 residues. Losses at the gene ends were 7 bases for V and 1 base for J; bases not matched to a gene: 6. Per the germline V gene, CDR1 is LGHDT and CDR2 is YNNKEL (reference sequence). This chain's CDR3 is CASNRRDRNTEAFF. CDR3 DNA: TGTGCCAGCAACAGGAGGGACAGGAACACTGAAGCTTTCTTT.

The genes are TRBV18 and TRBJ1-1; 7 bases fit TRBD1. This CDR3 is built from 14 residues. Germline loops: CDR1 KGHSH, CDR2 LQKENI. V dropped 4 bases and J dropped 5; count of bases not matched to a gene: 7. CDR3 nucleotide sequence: TGTGCCAGCTCACAACCAGGGGGTAGGACTGAAGCTTTCTTT. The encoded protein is CASSQPGGRTEAFF.

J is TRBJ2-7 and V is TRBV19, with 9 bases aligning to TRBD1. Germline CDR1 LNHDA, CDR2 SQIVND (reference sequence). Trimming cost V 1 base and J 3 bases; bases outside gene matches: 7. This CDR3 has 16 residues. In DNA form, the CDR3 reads TGTGCCAGTAGTATAGTACCGGGACAGGGAGTCTACGAGCAGTACTTC. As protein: CASSIVPGQGVYEQYF.

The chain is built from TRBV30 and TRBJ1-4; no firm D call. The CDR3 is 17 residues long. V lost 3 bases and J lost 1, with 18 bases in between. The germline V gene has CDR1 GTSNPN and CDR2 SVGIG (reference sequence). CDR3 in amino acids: CAWSPSPYGRTNEKLFF. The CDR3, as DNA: TGTGCCTGGAGCCCTAGTCCCTACGGAAGAACTAATGAAAAACTGTTTTTT.

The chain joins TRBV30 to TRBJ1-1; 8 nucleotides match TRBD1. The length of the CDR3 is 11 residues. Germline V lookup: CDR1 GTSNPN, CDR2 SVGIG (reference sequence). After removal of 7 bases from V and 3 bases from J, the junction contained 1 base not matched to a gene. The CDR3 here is CALTGDTEAFF. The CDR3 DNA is TGTGCCTTGACAGGGGACACTGAAGCTTTCTTT.

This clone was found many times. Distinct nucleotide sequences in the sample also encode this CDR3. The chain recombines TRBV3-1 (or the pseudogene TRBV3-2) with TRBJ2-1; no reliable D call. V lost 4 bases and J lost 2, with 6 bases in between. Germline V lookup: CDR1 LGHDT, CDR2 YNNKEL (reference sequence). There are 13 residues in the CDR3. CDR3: CASSLDTYNEQFF. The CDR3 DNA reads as TGTGCCAGCAGCCTAGACACCTACAATGAGCAGTTCTTC.

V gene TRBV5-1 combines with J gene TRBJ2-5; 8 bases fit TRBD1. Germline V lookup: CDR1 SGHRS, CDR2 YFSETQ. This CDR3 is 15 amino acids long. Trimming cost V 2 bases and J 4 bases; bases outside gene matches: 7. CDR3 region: CASSLTGGSPETQYF. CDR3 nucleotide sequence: TGCGCCAGCAGCTTAACAGGGGGAAGCCCAGAGACCCAGTACTTC.